The 7 T cell receptor beta chains reported below all come from one sample, sequenced in a study of cytomegalovirus exposure and HLA in healthy donors. Both 60 Vbeta primers and 13 Jbeta primers went into the PCR. The table came from immunoSEQ multiplex PCR; TCRdb's copy has only in-frame clones and leaves some out. The sample has about 180,000 clones; around 80% are singletons. The sequenced material came from PBMCs. The receptors were sampled from a young woman in good health and CMV-seropositive.

This clone turned up a few times. The chain carries TRBV5-1 and TRBJ1-1; the match to TRBD1 covers 7 bases. The CDR3 consists of 15 residues. V was clipped by 4 bases and J by 1 base; unmatched bases: 7. Germline assignment: CDR1 SGHRS and CDR2 YFSETQ. The CDR3: CASSRNRGGNTEAFF. The CDR3 nucleotides read TGCGCCAGCAGCCGGAACAGGGGAGGGAACACTGAAGCTTTCTTT.

The chain couples TRBV27 to TRBJ1-6, with D maybe TRBD1 (6 bases). CDR3 length: 15 residues. V lost 0 bases to trimming and J lost 6 bases, with 9 bases between them. Germline values: CDR1 MNHEY, CDR2 SMNVEV (reference sequence). Here the CDR3 DNA reads TGTGCCAGCAGTTTATCGACAGGCTTTAATTCACCCCTCCACTTT. Its translation: CASSLSTGFNSPLHF.

A few counts support this clone. DNA for the CDR3: TGTGCCAGCAGCCCCGGGGGATCGAACACCGGGGAGCTGTTTTTT. Protein: CASSPGGSNTGELFF. The chain has TRBV9 and TRBJ2-2, with a tentative D call TRBD2 (6 bases). The germline V and J ends were trimmed by 4 bases and 0 bases, with 10 bases remaining between them. Germline assignment: CDR1 SGDLS and CDR2 YYNGEE. The CDR3 sequence is 15 residues long. Looking up the rest from reference TRBV9 and TRBJ2-2 gives the full variable domain: DSGVTQTPKHLITATGQRVTLRCSPRSGDLSVYWYQQSLDQGLQFLIQYYNGEERAKGNILERFSAQQFPDLHSELNLSSLELGDSALYFCASSPGGSNTGELFFGEGSRLTVL.

This chain connects TRBV10-1 to TRBJ2-1; TRBD2 matches at 8 bases. The length of the CDR3 is 15 residues. Germline trimming cut 4 bases from V and 6 bases from J; bases unmatched to any gene: 8. Germline-derived CDR1 and CDR2 are WNHNN and SYGVQD (reference sequence). The CDR3 DNA reads TGCGCCAGCAGTGCTAGGCGGGGGGCCCCCAATGAGCAGTTCTTC. Amino acid sequence: CASSARRGAPNEQFF.

Concerning this clone itself: The junction departs from the called germline gene at one end, perhaps through a read error. The chain couples TRBV7-9 to TRBJ1-4, with D unresolved. Germline lookup yields CDR1 SEHNR and CDR2 FQNEAQ (reference sequence). This CDR3 region has 16 residues. The CDR3 is CASSLGLTPWREKLFF. The CDR3 DNA reads as TGTGCCAGCAGTTTAGGTCTGACTCCTTGGCGTGAAAAACTGTTTTTT.

The chain is built from TRBV6-4 and TRBJ1-6, with 12 bases matching TRBD1. This CDR3 region has 21 residues. J lost 0 bases, V lost 0 bases, and 9 bases had no gene match. The V gene's germline CDR1 is MRHNA and CDR2 SNTAGT. The CDR3 sequence is CASSDSIGTGGWSSYNSPLHF. The CDR3 coding sequence is TGTGCCAGCAGTGACTCGATTGGGACAGGGGGCTGGAGCTCCTATAATTCACCCCTCCACTTT.

The V call is TRBV5-1, the J call TRBJ2-7; 9 bases map to TRBD1. Trimming removed 4 bases from V and 5 bases from J; junction bases left unmatched: 7. The CDR3 length is 14 residues. Germline CDR1 SGHRS, CDR2 YFSETQ. In nucleotides, the CDR3 is TGCGCCAGCAGCACCGGACAGGGGAAGAACGAGCAGTACTTC. It encodes CASSTGQGKNEQYF. Full variable domain (missing parts from reference TRBV5-1 and TRBJ2-7): KAGVTQTPRYLIKTRGQQVTLSCSPISGHRSVSWYQQTPGQGLQFLFEYFSETQRNKGNFPGRFSGRQFSNSRSEMNVSTLELGDSALYLCASSTGQGKNEQYFGPGTRLTVT.